This T cell receptor (beta chain) was sequenced in a study of CD8+ T cells in alopecia areata. Worth noting for this clone: Its antigen is currently unknown.

It was cDNA, reverse transcribed from extracted RNA, that served as the sequencing template. Assay: immunoSEQ multiplex PCR; the TCRdb copy retains only in-frame clones and omits some. The table includes approximately 130,000 clones, around 48% detected once. Whole-study results and caveats: Relative to normal scalp, lesional scalp, especially alopecia totalis/universalis, showed higher clonality. When scalp samples are sequenced, resident alphabeta T cells of normal skin are also captured.

V lost 2 bases, J lost 4 bases, and 3 bases stayed unmatched. Germline CDR1 is MGHRA and CDR2 is YSYEKL. The CDR3 has 14 amino acids. Those with alopecia areata gave lesional scalp punch biopsies and peripheral blood. Sorting from PBMCs produced CD4+ and CD8+ T cells. This sequence joins TRBV4-1 and TRBJ2-3; 7 bases line up with TRBD1. The sequence was obtained from a human donor with alopecia areata. Sequencing was carried out using NKG2D-low CD8+ T cells sorted from blood. In nucleotides, the CDR3 is TGCGCCAGCAGCCAATGGCAGGGGGCAGATACGCAGTATTTT. Protein product: CASSQWQGADTQYF.